The next 24 T cell receptor beta chains were all read from a single sample in a study of blood T cell repertoires in COVID-19. Here immunoSEQ multiplex PCR was the method, and the copy in TCRdb shows in-frame clones only, minus some. The sample lists under 400,000 clones, about 90% occurring once. The specimen was PBMCs or T cells enriched from blood (not recorded which). The receptors derive from a middle-aged man in a cohort exposed to, infected with or recovered from COVID-19 (not recorded which).

The chain employs TRBV6-5 and TRBJ1-3, with D possibly TRBD1 on 6 matching bases. This CDR3 contains 15 residues. Germline V lookup: CDR1 MNHEY, CDR2 SVGAGI. Trimming left V 2 bases short and J 0 bases short, with 8 bases between. CDR3 DNA sequence: TGTGCCAGCAGTTACGGACAGAGCTCTGGAAACACCATATATTTT. Its translation: CASSYGQSSGNTIYF.

V gene TRBV27 combines with J gene TRBJ1-6; no firm D call. The V gene's germline CDR1 is MNHEY and CDR2 SMNVEV (reference sequence). The CDR3 is 14 amino acids. Trimming left V 5 bases short and J 7 bases short, with 12 bases between. CDR3 residues: CASSPHTKNSPLHF. CDR3 nucleotide sequence: TGTGCCAGCAGTCCACACACGAAAAATTCACCCCTCCACTTT.

In the case of this clone: Additional DNA sequences in this sample encode the identical CDR3. This sequence joins TRBV18 and TRBJ1-2, with TRBD1 matching 9 bases. The CDR3 totals 13 residues. From germline, CDR1 is KGHSH and CDR2 LQKENI. With V trimmed by 6 bases and J by 8 bases, 7 bases remained unmatched. CDR3 DNA: TGTGCCAGCTCCCCGAGGACAGGGGAAGGCTACACCTTC. Protein sequence: CASSPRTGEGYTF.

For the CDR3, the DNA is TGTGCCAGCACGAACAGGGTAGTAGTCGGATCACCCCTCCACTTT. Protein product: CASTNRVVVGSPLHF. V is TRBV2 and J is TRBJ1-6; D perhaps matches TRBD1 (6 bases). CDR3 length: 15 amino acids. In germline, CDR1 is SNHLY, CDR2 FYNNEI. Trimming pared 7 bases from V and 10 bases from J, leaving 20 bases between.

The chain uses TRBV25-1 and TRBJ2-2; tentative D call: TRBD2 (5 bases). Trimming stripped 6 bases from V and 6 bases from J, with 11 bases between. CDR3 size: 13 residues. Germline-derived CDR1 and CDR2 are MGHDK and SYGVNS. The CDR3 DNA sequence: TGTGCCAGCAGCCCTTGGGGAGCCGGGGAGCTGTTTTTT. Translating gives CASSPWGAGELFF.

The V call is TRBV6-5, the J call TRBJ2-7, with 7 bases lining up with TRBD2. The length of the CDR3 is 15 residues. Trimming removed 2 bases from V and 5 bases from J; junction bases left unmatched: 9. Germline V gene sequence: CDR1 MNHEY, CDR2 SVGAGI. In DNA form, the CDR3 reads TGTGCCAGCAGTTACGGTGCGTCCGGGGGGAACGAGCAGTACTTC. Translating gives CASSYGASGGNEQYF.

The chain links TRBV5-1 to TRBJ2-7; TRBD1 matches at 7 bases. The CDR3 is 14 residues long. The junction had 11 bases not matched to a gene; V was cut back by 7 bases and J by 4 bases. The germline V gene encodes CDR1 SGHRS and CDR2 YFSETQ. This CDR3 reads CASRTGQDRYEQYF. CDR3 nucleotide sequence: TGCGCCAGCCGAACTGGACAGGACCGATACGAGCAGTACTTC.

The gene calls are TRBV18 and TRBJ1-5; TRBD1 matches at 7 bases. CDR1 is KGHSH, CDR2 LQKENI, per germline. J gave up 2 bases and V 4 bases, and 5 bases lay outside the gene matches. The length of the CDR3 is 15 residues. CDR3 sequence: CASSQQGFGNQPQHF. Here the CDR3 DNA reads TGTGCCAGCTCACAACAGGGGTTTGGCAATCAGCCCCAGCATTTT.

The V gene is TRBV11-2, the J gene TRBJ2-5; the D gene is possibly TRBD2 (7 bases). The CDR3 sequence is 13 residues long. Germline values: CDR1 SGHAT, CDR2 FQNNGV. The V end was cut by 8 bases, the J end by 3 bases, with 13 bases between. CDR3 region: CASSRGGEETQYF. In nucleotides, the CDR3 is TGTGCCAGCTCAAGGGGGGGCGAAGAGACCCAGTACTTC.

This clone was found once. V gene TRBV5-1 combines with J gene TRBJ2-1; 12 bases are shared with TRBD2. Germline assignment: CDR1 SGHRS and CDR2 YFSETQ. There are 15 residues in the CDR3. Unmatched junction bases numbered 14, after V lost 4 bases and J lost 15 bases. The CDR3, as DNA: TGCGCCAGCAGCCTTGGGAGGACTAGCGGGGCGCGGCCGTTCTTC. Translated: CASSLGRTSGARPFF.

V and J are TRBV5-1 and TRBJ2-1; 10 nucleotides align to TRBD1. Germline V gene sequence: CDR1 SGHRS, CDR2 YFSETQ. The CDR3 has 14 amino acids. Trimming at V came to 7 bases and at J to 7 bases, leaving 8 bases not matched to a gene. Here the CDR3 DNA reads TGCGCCAGCGGGTCCGGGACAGGGGTTAATGAGCAGTTCTTC. This translates into CASGSGTGVNEQFF.

This clone was picked up one time. Other DNA sequences in the sample encode the same CDR3. The J gene is TRBJ2-1, the V gene TRBV7-2, with a weak D call TRBD2 (5 bases). The V end lost 1 base, the J end lost 4 bases, and 11 bases lay between the germline ends. The CDR3 consists of 15 residues. Germline V gives CDR1 SGHTA, CDR2 FQGNSA. The CDR3 sequence is CASSLVGSSYNEQFF. In DNA form, the CDR3 reads TGTGCCAGCAGCTTAGTAGGGAGTTCGTACAATGAGCAGTTCTTC.

The rearrangement uses TRBV5-8 and TRBJ2-1; a possible D gene is TRBD1 (6 bases). This CDR3 has 13 amino acids. The ends were cut back, 5 bases at V and 9 bases at J, with 15 bases in the middle. The germline gives CDR1 SGHTS, CDR2 YDEGEE. For the CDR3, the DNA is TGTGCCAGCAGATTGAGGGGGAGTGGTGAGCAGTTCTTC. Translation gives CASRLRGSGEQFF.

The genes are TRBV18 and TRBJ2-7; 7 bases are a match to TRBD2. The CDR3 is 15 residues long. Germline V CDR1 and CDR2: KGHSH, LQKENI. With V trimmed by 6 bases and J by 6 bases, 14 bases remained unmatched. The CDR3 region is CASSPPGRGSGEQYF. As DNA, the CDR3 is TGTGCCAGCTCGCCCCCCGGGCGGGGGTCCGGCGAGCAGTACTTC.

This clone was seen once. The chain has TRBV9 and TRBJ1-2, with unresolved D. Germline-derived CDR1 and CDR2 are SGDLS and YYNGEE. CDR3 length: 14 amino acids. V dropped 4 bases and J dropped 4 bases, with 14 bases sitting between them. CDR3 in DNA: TGTGCCAGCAGCCCTAGCCTCCTGAGCTATGGCTACACCTTC. This codes for CASSPSLLSYGYTF.

In this sample, this clone turned up once. The chain recombines TRBV5-6 with TRBJ1-2; D gene uncertain. The germline V and J ends were trimmed by 0 bases and 1 base, with 4 bases remaining between them. CDR1 is SGHDT, CDR2 YYEEEE, per germline. The CDR3 length is 13 residues. CDR3 region: CASSLVSNYGYTF. The CDR3 DNA reads TGTGCCAGCAGCTTGGTTAGTAACTATGGCTACACCTTC.

The chain carries TRBV5-1 and TRBJ2-2, with a tentative D call TRBD1 (5 bases). The CDR3 is 14 residues long. CDR1 and CDR2 from the germline V gene are SGHRS and YFSETQ. V was pared by 5 bases and J by 2 bases, with 10 bases between. CDR3 sequence: CASSNQGNTGELFF. CDR3 in DNA: TGCGCCAGCAGTAACCAGGGTAACACCGGGGAGCTGTTTTTT.

This chain uses TRBV27 with TRBJ1-1, with TRBD1 identical over 9 bases. The trim removed 4 bases at V and 1 base at J, leaving 1 base unmatched. This CDR3 comprises 14 residues. Germline CDR1 reads MNHEY; CDR2 reads SMNVEV (reference sequence). The CDR3 loop is CASSSGQGNTEAFF. The CDR3 DNA is TGTGCCAGCAGTTCGGGACAGGGGAACACTGAAGCTTTCTTT.

In DNA form, the CDR3 reads TGTGCCAGCAGCTTAGTCGCGGATAACTCCTACAATGAGCAGTTCTTC. It specifies CASSLVADNSYNEQFF. The rearrangement joins TRBV7-3 to TRBJ2-1, with D unresolved. V was trimmed by 2 bases and J by 0 bases, leaving 11 bases between them. The CDR3 covers 16 residues. CDR1 is SGHTA and CDR2 is FQGTGA in the germline V gene.

The rearrangement uses TRBV7-9 and TRBJ1-1, with 11 bases aligning to TRBD1. The CDR3 spans 15 residues. V lost 0 bases to trimming and J lost 5 bases; unmatched junction nucleotides: 2. Germline CDR1 SEHNR, CDR2 FQNEAQ (reference sequence). The CDR3 DNA reads TGTGCCAGCAGCTTAGCGGGACAGGGGGTTACTGAAGCTTTCTTT. Its translation: CASSLAGQGVTEAFF.

This clone was detected once. This chain links TRBV7-2 with TRBJ2-1; TRBD1 aligns across 7 bases. Trimming cost V 10 bases and J 0 bases; bases outside gene matches: 9. Per the germline V gene, CDR1 is SGHTA and CDR2 is FQGNSA. This CDR3 is built from 15 residues. In nucleotides, the CDR3 is TGTGCCACCAAAGACAGGGAGAGCTCCTACAATGAGCAGTTCTTC. Residues: CATKDRESSYNEQFF. Complete variable domain (other parts from reference TRBV7-2 and TRBJ2-1): GAGVSQSPSNKVTEKGKDVELRCDPISGHTALYWYRQSLGQGLEFLIYFQGNSAPDKSGLPSDRFSAERTGGSVSTLTIQRTQQEDSAVYLCATKDRESSYNEQFFGPGTRLTVL.

The chain combines TRBV9 with TRBJ1-1; tentative D call: TRBD1 (5 bases). The ends were cut back, 4 bases at V and 6 bases at J, with 16 bases in the middle. CDR3 length equals 14 residues. Germline V gene lookup returns CDR1 SGDLS and CDR2 YYNGEE. The CDR3 spells CASSRTQGLSEAFF. The CDR3 DNA sequence: TGTGCCAGCAGCAGAACCCAGGGTTTGTCTGAAGCTTTCTTT. Together with reference TRBV9 and TRBJ1-1, the CDR3 gives the full variable domain: DSGVTQTPKHLITATGQRVTLRCSPRSGDLSVYWYQQSLDQGLQFLIQYYNGEERAKGNILERFSAQQFPDLHSELNLSSLELGDSALYFCASSRTQGLSEAFFGQGTRLTVV.

As regards this clone: In the same sample, other DNA sequences code for this CDR3. The rearrangement joins TRBV5-1 to TRBJ1-1, with TRBD1 matching over 9 bases. With 1 base clipped from V and 0 bases from J, the junction kept 4 bases outside the gene matches. CDR3 length equals 16 residues. Looked up from germline, CDR1 is SGHRS and CDR2 is YFSETQ. The CDR3 is CASSLRTGGMNTEAFF. The CDR3 DNA is TGCGCCAGCAGCTTGCGTACAGGGGGCATGAACACTGAAGCTTTCTTT.

The chain couples TRBV18 to TRBJ1-2, with 7 bases matching TRBD1. The CDR3 has 15 amino acids. Germline V gene sequence: CDR1 KGHSH, CDR2 LQKENI. Trimming at V came to 4 bases and at J to 2 bases, leaving 7 bases not matched to a gene. The CDR3 reads CASSQGTADNYGYTF. The DNA for the CDR3 is TGTGCCAGCTCACAGGGGACAGCCGACAACTATGGCTACACCTTC.